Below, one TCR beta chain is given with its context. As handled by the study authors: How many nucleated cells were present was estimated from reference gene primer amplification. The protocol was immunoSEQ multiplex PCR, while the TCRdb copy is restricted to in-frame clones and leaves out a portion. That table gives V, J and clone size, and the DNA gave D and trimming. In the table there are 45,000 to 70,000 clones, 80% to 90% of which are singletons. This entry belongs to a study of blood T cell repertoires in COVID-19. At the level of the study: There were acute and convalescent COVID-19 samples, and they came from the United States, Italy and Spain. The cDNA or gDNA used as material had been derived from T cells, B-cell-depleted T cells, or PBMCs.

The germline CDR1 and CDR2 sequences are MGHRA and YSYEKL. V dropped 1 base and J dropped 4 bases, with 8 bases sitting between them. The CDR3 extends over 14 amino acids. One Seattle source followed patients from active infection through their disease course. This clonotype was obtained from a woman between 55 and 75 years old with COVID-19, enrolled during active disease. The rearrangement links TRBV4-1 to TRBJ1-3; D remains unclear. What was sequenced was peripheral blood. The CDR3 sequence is CASSQGIQGNTIYF. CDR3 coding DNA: TGCGCCAGCAGCCAAGGAATACAGGGAAACACCATATATTTT.